The entry below gives a single T cell receptor beta chain sequence along with its context. Its antigen target is currently unknown. The input lacks base qualities; no much larger clone sits a single base away. The entire isolated RNA was reverse transcribed using the High Capacity cDNA Reverse Transcription Kit, and thus expressed TCRB transcripts were sequenced. Naive, central memory and regulatory T cell samples underwent deep immunoSEQ sequencing, averaging roughly 3.5 million total reads per sample. After sorted cells were lysed in RLT buffer, RNA was extracted with DNase-treated RNeasy Micro or Mini kits, with the choice depending on cell number. Each cell subset was processed separately to prevent cross-contamination, with patient and healthy donor samples processed together. The immunoSEQ multiplex PCR was used to amplify TCRB sequences from cDNA, generating 87-bp fragments that spanned the CDR3 region. Amplicons were sequenced on the Illumina HiSeq platform. Per the source publication's procedure: PCR bias was computationally corrected using synthetic template baselines, reads within Hamming distance 2 were collapsed, and singletons that could not be merged were discarded. Reads were aligned against IMGT so that V, D and J genes, CDR3 length and insertions or deletions at six rearrangement sites could be assigned. Within each subset, clonotype counts were normalized to sorted cell number, and only after that were true diversity and Gini coefficients computed with the tcR R package. The overlap coefficient, calculated on TCRB nucleotide sequences, was used to measure repertoire sharing. TCRdb re-hosts the immuneACCESS table, in-frame sequences only. Its copies lack some clones; in the studies checked, an unresolved V gene accounts for under half of them, and the cause for the rest is not known. That table furnishes V, J and clone size, whereas the DNA furnished D and trimming. In this sample the table shows under 250,000 clones, 27% of which occur a single time. About 3.9% of the sample rests with the top ten.

Each donor gave one peripheral blood draw, averaging around 120 mL, which was collected into heparinised tubes. A BD FACSAria II and a panel including CD45RO, CCR7, CD25, CD127, CD95 and CD27 were used to sort naive, central memory, regulatory and stem cell-like memory CD4+ T cells. Purity was above 95% for every sorted population. PBMCs were isolated right away by Lymphoprep density gradient centrifugation and were stained directly, without culture. So that batch effects would be minimized, each experiment stained and sorted samples in pairs, pairing one healthy donor with one patient. The CDR3, cysteine through phenylalanine, is 18 amino acids long. Only the CDR3 part of the read is kept: 54 bases, read in frame from the first base. According to the germline V gene (reference sequence), CDR1 reads MNHEY and CDR2 reads SMNVEV. V was cut back by 5 bases and J by 0 bases, leaving a gap of 20 bases between them.

This sample stems from a study of beta chain features in type 1 diabetes (dated by TCRdb to 2016 to 2019). For context, the study as a whole: Mean age, gender distribution, total cell number and subset yield were not different between patients and healthy donors. The study compared the TCRB repertoires of sorted circulating CD4+ T cell subsets in recently diagnosed type 1 diabetes patients with those in matched healthy donors. Whereas all 30 or so donors provided naive and central memory subsets, regulatory and stem cell-like memory subsets were isolated from just 8 patients and roughly 8 healthy donors. A total of 100 million to 110 million sorted cells were examined across all samples, and a strong correlation was observed between cell number per subset and RNA yield.

Overall results and qualifications from the work: PCR might favor shorter templates, but patient and control samples were amplified and corrected together, so any skew would affect both groups equally. Sequencing cDNA rather than genomic DNA could over-represent highly expressing activated cells, although activation and CD3 levels did not differ between groups. A moderate but significant shortening of TCRB CDR3 length was observed in type 1 diabetes patients in all four CD4+ subsets. HLA sub-analyses involved small numbers of individuals, so any influence of HLA type on TCRB rearrangement remained unresolved. Naive, central memory and regulatory TCRB repertoires appeared more similar among patients than among healthy donors. At VDJ recombination sites, patients with type 1 diabetes made fewer insertions and deleted more nucleotides, a pattern implying thymic rearrangement abnormalities.

Sequencing was done on a sample of central memory CD4+ T cells from blood. The clonotype was recovered from a young man in good health. The chain is assembled from TRBV27 and TRBJ2-1; the D call is tentative, TRBD1 or TRBD2, as each matches 5 bases. The nucleotides read TGTGCCAGCAGTACAAGCGAGGGGAGACAGAGCTCCTACAATGAGCAGTTCTTC. This is translated as CASSTSEGRQSSYNEQFF.